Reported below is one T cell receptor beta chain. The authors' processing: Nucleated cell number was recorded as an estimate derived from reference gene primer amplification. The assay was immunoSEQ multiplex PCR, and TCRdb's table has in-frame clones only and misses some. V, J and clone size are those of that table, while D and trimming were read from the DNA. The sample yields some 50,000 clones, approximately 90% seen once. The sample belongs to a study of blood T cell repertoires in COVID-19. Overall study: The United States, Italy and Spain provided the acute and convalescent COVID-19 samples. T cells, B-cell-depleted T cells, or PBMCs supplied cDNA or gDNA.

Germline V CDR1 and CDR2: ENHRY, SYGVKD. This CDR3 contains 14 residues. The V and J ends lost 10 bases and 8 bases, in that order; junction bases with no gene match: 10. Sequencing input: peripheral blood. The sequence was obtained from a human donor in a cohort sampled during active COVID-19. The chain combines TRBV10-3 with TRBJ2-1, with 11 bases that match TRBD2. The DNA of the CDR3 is TGTGCCACCGCCACTAGCGGGAGCGTCGATGAGCAGTTCTTC. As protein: CATATSGSVDEQFF.